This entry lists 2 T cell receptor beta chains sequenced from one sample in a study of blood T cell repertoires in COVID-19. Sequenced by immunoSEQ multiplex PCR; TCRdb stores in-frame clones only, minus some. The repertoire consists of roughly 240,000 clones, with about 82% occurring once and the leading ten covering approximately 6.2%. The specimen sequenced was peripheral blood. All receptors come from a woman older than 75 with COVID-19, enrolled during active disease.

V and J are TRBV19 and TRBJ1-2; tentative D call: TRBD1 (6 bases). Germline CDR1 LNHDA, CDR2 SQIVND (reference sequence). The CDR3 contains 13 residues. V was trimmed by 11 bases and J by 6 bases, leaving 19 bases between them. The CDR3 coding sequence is TGTGCCTCCACCCCCGGGACAAACAATGGCTACACCTTC. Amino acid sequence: CASTPGTNNGYTF.

As DNA, the CDR3 is TGTGCCAGCCGGGGGGAGGCAGATACGCAGTATTTT. Amino acids: CASRGEADTQYF. The chain employs TRBV7-9 and TRBJ2-3, with 7 positions matching TRBD2. J lost 4 bases, V lost 8 bases, and 3 bases had no gene match. Germline assignment: CDR1 SEHNR and CDR2 FQNEAQ (reference sequence). The CDR3 is 12 amino acids.